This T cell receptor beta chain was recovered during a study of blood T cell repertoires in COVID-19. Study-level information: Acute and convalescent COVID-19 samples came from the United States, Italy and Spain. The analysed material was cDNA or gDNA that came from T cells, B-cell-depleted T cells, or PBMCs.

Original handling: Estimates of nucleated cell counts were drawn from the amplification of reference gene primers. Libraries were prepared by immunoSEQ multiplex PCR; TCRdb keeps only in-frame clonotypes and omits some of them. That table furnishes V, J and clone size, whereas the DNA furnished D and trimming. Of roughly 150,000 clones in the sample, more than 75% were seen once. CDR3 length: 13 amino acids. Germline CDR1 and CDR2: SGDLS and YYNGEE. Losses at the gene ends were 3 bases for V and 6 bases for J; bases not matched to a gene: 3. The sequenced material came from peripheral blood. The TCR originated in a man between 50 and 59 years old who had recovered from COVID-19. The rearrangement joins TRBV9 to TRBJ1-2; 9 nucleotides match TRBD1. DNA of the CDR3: TGTGCCAGCAGCGAGGACAGGGGCGATGGCTACACCTTC. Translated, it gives CASSEDRGDGYTF.